Sequencing of this T cell receptor beta chain was carried out in a study of shared clonotypes between healthy human individuals. TCRdb's copy holds only in-frame clones and misses some; the assay was immunoSEQ multiplex PCR. Among 2,100,000 or so clones listed, more than 90% were seen once. With 2 bases removed from V and 0 bases from J, the gap between germline ends came to 4 bases. The CDR3 length is 14 residues. Germline CDR1 and CDR2: MDHEN and SYDVKM. The sample was naive CD4+ T cells sorted from blood. Regarding subset: CD45RA+ positively selected. The TCR sequence derives from a man between 18 and 35 years old in good health. This sequence joins TRBV28 and TRBJ1-4; no reliable D call. This CDR3 is CASSLASTNEKLFF. CDR3 nucleotide sequence: TGTGCCAGCAGTTTAGCTTCAACTAATGAAAAACTGTTTTTT.